The 3 T cell receptor beta chains presented below share a single source sample, sequenced in a study of cytomegalovirus exposure and HLA in healthy donors. The assay was immunoSEQ multiplex PCR, and TCRdb's table has in-frame clones only and misses some. The sample holds some 250,000 clones; about 90% are singletons and the top ten take less than 0.4%. Sequenced sample: PBMCs. Receptors originate from a woman under 30 in good health and CMV-seronegative.

There are a few counts of this clone. This sequence joins TRBV4-1 and TRBJ1-4, with TRBD1 as a possible D gene (6 bases). The CDR3 has 15 amino acids. Germline CDR1 MGHRA, CDR2 YSYEKL. V dropped 5 bases and J dropped 6 bases, with 16 bases sitting between them. The CDR3 DNA follows: TGCGCCAGCAGCTTCCAGGACAGCTCTGATGAAAAACTGTTTTTT. Amino acids: CASSFQDSSDEKLFF.

The rearrangement uses TRBV27 and TRBJ2-3, with 11 bases that match TRBD1. Germline V gene sequence: CDR1 MNHEY, CDR2 SMNVEV (reference sequence). This CDR3 is 14 amino acids long. The junction had 3 bases not matched to a gene; V was cut back by 6 bases and J by 4 bases. CDR3 coding DNA: TGTGCCAGCAGCTGGACAGGGGGCCCAGATACGCAGTATTTT. Translated, it gives CASSWTGGPDTQYF.

The CDR3 reads CASSISGSTEAFF. In DNA, the CDR3 is TGTGCCAGTAGTATATCGGGATCCACTGAAGCTTTCTTT. This rearrangement joins TRBV19 to TRBJ1-1; D uncertain. In germline, CDR1 is LNHDA, CDR2 SQIVND (reference sequence). CDR3 length: 13 amino acids. V was trimmed by 2 bases and J by 4 bases, leaving 8 bases between them. Combining the CDR3 with reference TRBV19 and TRBJ1-1 gives the whole variable domain DGGITQSPKYLFRKEGQNVTLSCEQNLNHDAMYWYRQDPGQGLRLIYYSQIVNDFQKGDIAEGYSVSREKKESFPLTVTSAQKNPTAFYLCASSISGSTEAFFGQGTRLTVV.